What follows are 22 T cell receptor beta chains derived from one specimen sequenced in a study of T-cell reconstitution after alpha-beta-depleted transplantation in children. The TCRbeta library was prepared with unique molecular identifiers. Each CDR3 protein is one row after TCRdb ran MiXCR on the PCR reads. The table has nearly 250,000 distinct CDR3 sequences, under 9.5% seen once. Sequences were derived from PBMCs, mostly from graft donor cells, sampled 180 days after TCRalphabeta/CD19-depleted stem cell transplant. Receptor source: a male patient younger than 18 who had a stem cell transplant for acute lymphoblastic leukemia, so the T cells may come from the graft donor.

This clonotype was counted ten times or more. This sequence joins TRBV28 and TRBJ2-7; D is perhaps TRBD2 (6 bases). V lost 5 bases and J 4 bases, leaving 18 bases between the germline ends. The CDR3 covers 15 residues. Germline V gene data show CDR1 as MDHEN and CDR2 as SYDVKM. Here the CDR3 DNA reads TGTGCCAGCAGTCCCATCAGGGACTTATCTTACGAGCAGTACTTC. Residues: CASSPIRDLSYEQYF. The full variable domain, in which reference TRBV28 and TRBJ2-7 provide the parts outside the CDR3, is DVKVTQSSRYLVKRTGEKVFLECVQDMDHENMFWYRQDPGLGLRLIYFSYDVKMKEKGDIPEGYSVSREKKERFSLILESASTNQTSMYLCASSPIRDLSYEQYFGPGTRLTVT.

This clonotype was detected many times. The chain couples TRBV3-1 to TRBJ2-7; D is possibly TRBD1 (6 bases). CDR1 and CDR2 (germline): LGHDT, YNNKEL (reference sequence). The V gene lost 3 bases and the J gene lost 5 bases, with 8 bases spanning the gap. The CDR3 totals 12 residues. The CDR3 coding sequence is TGTGCCAGCAGCCACAGGGGCAACGAGCAGTACTTC. As protein: CASSHRGNEQYF.

This clonotype was observed many times. The CDR3, as DNA: TGTGCCAGCAGTGTGGACAGATCTGGGGCCAACGTCCTGACTTTC. This translates into CASSVDRSGANVLTF. V and J are TRBV2 and TRBJ2-6; a possible D gene is TRBD1 (6 bases). Trimming shortened V by 4 bases and J by 1 base, and 8 bases separated the two germline ends. CDR3 length: 15 amino acids. Germline V CDR1 and CDR2: SNHLY, FYNNEI.

This clonotype appeared many times. The V call is TRBV15, the J call TRBJ1-5, with D maybe TRBD1 (5 bases). In germline, CDR1 is LNHNV, CDR2 YYDKDF (reference sequence). The CDR3 has 14 residues. V gave up 8 bases and J gave up 0 bases, with 11 bases separating them. CDR3 sequence: CATAPDISNQPQHF. The CDR3 DNA sequence: TGTGCCACCGCCCCGGACATTAGCAATCAGCCCCAGCATTTT.

This clonotype has a handful of counts. This rearrangement joins TRBV7-9 to TRBJ1-6; D may be TRBD1 (5 bases). The germline CDR1 and CDR2 sequences are SEHNR and FQNEAQ (reference sequence). V lost 5 bases and J lost 7, with 9 bases in between. The CDR3 consists of 13 residues. In DNA form, the CDR3 reads TGTGCCAGCAGCACCGGGACGAATTCACCCCTCCACTTT. Protein product: CASSTGTNSPLHF. Combining the CDR3 with reference TRBV7-9 and TRBJ1-6 gives the whole variable domain DTGVSQNPRHKITKRGQNVTFRCDPISEHNRLYWYRQTLGQGPEFLTYFQNEAQLEKSRLLSDRFSAERPKGSFSTLEIQRTEQGDSAMYLCASSTGTNSPLHFGNGTRLTVT.

At least ten counts were recorded for this clonotype. The chain is built from TRBV27 and TRBJ1-2; maybe TRBD1 (6 bases). With 2 bases removed from V and 2 bases from J, the gap between germline ends came to 12 bases. Germline V gene sequence: CDR1 MNHEY, CDR2 SMNVEV (reference sequence). This CDR3 region has 15 residues. CDR3 residues: CASSLQGQGNYGYTF. The CDR3 nucleotides read TGTGCCAGCAGTTTACAGGGGCAAGGGAACTATGGCTACACCTTC.

This clonotype was seen ten or more times. The V and J genes are TRBV20-1 and TRBJ2-7; D possibly corresponds to TRBD2 (6 bases). This CDR3 region has 12 residues. V lost 0 bases to trimming and J lost 5 bases, with 8 bases between them. CDR1 and CDR2 from the germline V gene are DFQATT and SNEGSKA (reference sequence). The CDR3 coding sequence is TGCAGTGCTAGAGATGGAGGGGACGAGCAGTACTTC. Its translation: CSARDGGDEQYF.

There are many counts of this clonotype. V usage is TRBV7-8 and J usage is TRBJ2-1, with D tentatively TRBD1 (6 bases). Germline CDR1 SGHVS, CDR2 FQNEAQ. V lost 5 bases and J 5 bases, leaving 19 bases between the germline ends. The CDR3 is 16 amino acids. In DNA form, the CDR3 reads TGTGCCAGCAGCCGACGACCAAGGGGGATCGACAATGAGCAGTTCTTC. This gives the protein CASSRRPRGIDNEQFF.

This clonotype was seen ten or more times. The chain joins TRBV28 to TRBJ2-7; a possible D gene is TRBD2 (6 bases). CDR3 length: 16 residues. V was trimmed by 5 bases and J by 2 bases, leaving 19 bases between them. Germline V CDR1 and CDR2: MDHEN, SYDVKM. CDR3 residues: CASSLGSGTFPYEQYF. The CDR3 coding sequence is TGTGCCAGCAGTCTCGGTAGCGGCACGTTCCCCTACGAGCAGTACTTC.

This clonotype turned up a few times. The V gene is TRBV18, the J gene TRBJ2-7, with a tentative D call TRBD1 (5 bases). CDR3 length equals 13 residues. V was clipped by 2 bases and J by 6 bases, with 11 bases between them. The germline V gene has CDR1 KGHSH and CDR2 LQKENI. In DNA form, the CDR3 reads TGTGCCAGCTCACCAGGGGCAGGACGCGAGCAGTACTTC. Translated, it gives CASSPGAGREQYF.

This clonotype was detected only a few times. The chain joins TRBV5-4 to TRBJ2-7, with 9 bases matching TRBD1. There are 14 residues in the CDR3. Germline V gives CDR1 SGHNT, CDR2 YYREEE (reference sequence). The V segment lost 0 bases and the J segment 7 bases; nucleotides outside the gene matches: 5. CDR3 sequence reads: CASSLEQGAGEQYF. CDR3 nucleotides: TGTGCCAGCAGCTTGGAACAGGGGGCGGGTGAGCAGTACTTC.

This clonotype was seen at least ten times. V gene TRBV20-1 combines with J gene TRBJ1-5, with D unclear. CDR3 length equals 14 residues. CDR1 and CDR2 (germline): DFQATT, SNEGSKA (reference sequence). The V and J ends lost 2 bases and 1 base respectively, with 9 bases between them. This chain's CDR3 is CSARKGSSNQPQHF. CDR3 sequence (DNA): TGCAGTGCTAGAAAGGGCAGCAGCAATCAGCCCCAGCATTTT.

This chain uses TRBV5-4 with TRBJ2-7; D is unresolved. CDR3 length: 14 residues. Germline assignment: CDR1 SGHNT and CDR2 YYREEE (reference sequence). V was pared by 2 bases and J by 4 bases, with 13 bases between. The CDR3 bases are TGTGCCAGCAGCTTCGGGCCGGCCCTTTACGAGCAGTACTTC. Translating it yields CASSFGPALYEQYF.

A word on this clonotype: A read error may be the cause here, since a much bigger clone is one base away. CDR3 DNA: TGTGCCAGCAGCCCACAGAAGTTTCCCTACGATGAGCAGTTCTTC. Translated, it gives CASSPQKFPYDEQFF. V gene TRBV7-3 combines with J gene TRBJ2-1, with D hard to call. Germline values: CDR1 SGHTA, CDR2 FQGTGA. This CDR3 spans 15 amino acids.

The table lists this clonotype with many counts. V gene TRBV3-1 combines with J gene TRBJ1-3, with 7 bases matching TRBD1. CDR1 is LGHDT, CDR2 YNNKEL, per germline (reference sequence). Trimming removed 2 bases from V and 2 bases from J; junction bases left unmatched: 12. The CDR3 is 18 residues long. CDR3 amino acids: CASSQQMTGLTPGNTIYF. CDR3 nucleotides: TGTGCCAGCAGCCAACAAATGACAGGGCTGACTCCTGGAAACACCATATATTTT.

This clonotype was seen at least ten times. The chain carries TRBV25-1 and TRBJ1-6; 9 bases agree with TRBD1. The germline V gene encodes CDR1 MGHDK and CDR2 SYGVNS. CDR3 length equals 15 residues. The V gene end was trimmed by 8 bases and the J gene end by 4 bases; junction bases not matched to a gene: 6. CDR3 sequence: CASQQGAGYNSPLHF. The CDR3 DNA reads TGTGCCAGCCAACAGGGGGCAGGATATAATTCACCCCTCCACTTT.

CDR3 in amino acids: CAISFRAASGGSAYEQYF. For the CDR3, the DNA is TGTGCCATCAGTTTTAGGGCCGCCTCAGGGGGGTCCGCCTACGAGCAGTACTTC. The genes are TRBV10-3 and TRBJ2-7, with D perhaps TRBD1 (7 bases). Germline CDR1 reads ENHRY; CDR2 reads SYGVKD. V dropped 5 bases and J dropped 2 bases, with 25 bases sitting between them. The CDR3 totals 18 residues.

This clonotype occurred many times. This chain joins TRBV7-9 and TRBJ2-2; possible D gene TRBD2, 6 bases. The CDR3 loop spans 17 amino acids. The ends were cut back, 5 bases at V and 0 bases at J, with 16 bases in the middle. CDR1 is SEHNR, CDR2 FQNEAQ, per germline (reference sequence). In DNA form, the CDR3 reads TGTGCCAGCAGCCCGGGACTTTCCTCTGCGAACACCGGGGAGCTGTTTTTT. Translating gives CASSPGLSSANTGELFF.

The sample holds many counts of this clonotype. This chain connects TRBV10-1 to TRBJ1-2, with unresolved D. V lost 0 bases to trimming and J lost 4 bases, with 6 bases between them. This CDR3 is built from 13 residues. From germline, CDR1 is WNHNN and CDR2 SYGVQD (reference sequence). The CDR3 protein is CASSESRAYGYTF. For the CDR3, the DNA is TGCGCCAGCAGTGAGTCAAGGGCCTATGGCTACACCTTC.

There are many counts of this clonotype. The chain links TRBV4-2 to TRBJ1-2; D is unresolved. Germline V gene lookup returns CDR1 LGHNA and CDR2 YNFKEQ. V lost 1 base and J 1 base, leaving 10 bases between the germline ends. The CDR3 runs 15 residues. Written as DNA, the CDR3 is TGTGCCAGCAGCCAAGTTGCTCGTGGTAACTATGGCTACACCTTC. Protein sequence: CASSQVARGNYGYTF.

This clonotype has ten or more counts. The chain carries TRBV3-1 and TRBJ1-2; 10 bases map to TRBD1. Germline V gives CDR1 LGHDT, CDR2 YNNKEL (reference sequence). This CDR3 comprises 13 residues. Trimming at V came to 2 bases and at J to 8 bases, leaving 2 bases not matched to a gene. CDR3 DNA sequence: TGTGCCAGCAGCCAACTGACAGGGGGCGGCTACACCTTC. Encoded protein: CASSQLTGGGYTF.

This clonotype was seen many times. CDR3 loop: CASSSGTVKASGANVLTF. CDR3 in DNA: TGTGCCAGCAGCTCCGGGACAGTCAAGGCCTCTGGGGCCAACGTCCTGACTTTC. The chain couples TRBV7-3 to TRBJ2-6; 7 nucleotides align to TRBD1. Germline values: CDR1 SGHTA, CDR2 FQGTGA. The junction had 9 bases not matched to a gene; V was cut back by 4 bases and J by 0 bases. This CDR3 is built from 18 residues.